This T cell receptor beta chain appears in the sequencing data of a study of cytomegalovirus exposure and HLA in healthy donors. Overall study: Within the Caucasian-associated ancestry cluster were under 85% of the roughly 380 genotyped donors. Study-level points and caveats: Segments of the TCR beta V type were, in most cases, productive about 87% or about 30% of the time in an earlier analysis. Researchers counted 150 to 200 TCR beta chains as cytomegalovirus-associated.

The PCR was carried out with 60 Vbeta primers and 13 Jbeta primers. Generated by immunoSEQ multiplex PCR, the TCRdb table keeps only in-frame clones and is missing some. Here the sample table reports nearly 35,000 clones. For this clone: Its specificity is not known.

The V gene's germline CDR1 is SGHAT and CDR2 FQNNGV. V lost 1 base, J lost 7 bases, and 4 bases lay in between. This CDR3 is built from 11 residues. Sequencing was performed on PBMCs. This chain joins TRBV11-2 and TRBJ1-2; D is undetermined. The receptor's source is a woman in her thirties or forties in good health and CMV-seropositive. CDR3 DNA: TGTGCCAGCAGCTTAGGTCTTGGCTACACCTTC. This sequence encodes CASSLGLGYTF.